Listed below are T cell receptor beta chains from one sample, sequenced in a study of shared clonotypes between healthy human individuals. This table comes from immunoSEQ multiplex PCR, and its TCRdb copy is limited to in-frame clones, with some not included. The data show around 1 million clones, more than 75% seen once. Sequencing used memory CD4+ T cells sorted from blood. The source of these receptors is a man younger than 35 in good health. CDR3s include the opening cysteine and the closing phenylalanine or tryptophan.

>TRBJ2-3|14|TRBV5-1
CASSRGQPTDTQYF
>TRBJ2-1|15|TRBV7-3
CATHERGSSYNEQFF
>TRBJ1-2|12|TRBV7-2
CATTGGEYGYTF
>TRBJ2-7|15|TRBV18
CASSQGLAGPYEQYF
>TRBJ2-3|15|TRBV6-4
CASSTQRGPTDTQYF
>TRBJ2-5|15|TRBV7-2
CASSPSGRVEETQYF
>TRBJ1-5|13|TRBV2
CASCRQKNQPQHF
>TRBJ2-3|16|TRBV5-1
CASSLPTGERADTQYF
>TRBJ1-5|18|TRBV10-1
CASSELKFGTGGGQPQHF
>TRBJ1-6|12|TRBV6-5
CASRPGVGALHF
>TRBJ1-4|14|TRBV28
CASSRDRVVEKLFF
>TRBJ2-3|14|TRBV11-2
CASSGRQGPDTQYF
>TRBJ2-3|12|TRBV6-5
CASSNPGDTQYF
>TRBJ1-2|17|TRBV28
CASSLLRGAALVGGYTF
>TRBJ2-1|11|TRBV29-1
CSVKGGHEQFF
>TRBJ2-5|13|TRBV7-8
CASSLEAITTQYF
>TRBJ2-3|18|TRBV5-4
CASSLASGRGLDTDTQYF
>TRBJ2-2|15|TRBV4-2
CASSQGLLGDGELFF
>TRBJ1-2|16|TRBV4-3
CASSPGPGIGNYGYTF
>TRBJ1-2|15|TRBV6-5
CASSYSGEGNYGYTF
>TRBJ2-4|17|TRBV4-2
CASSQDSDRATKNIQYF
>TRBJ2-5|13|TRBV7-3
CASSSSLDETQYF
>TRBJ2-3|15|TRBV5-6
CASSLERGALDTQYF
>TRBJ2-3|16|TRBV10-2
CASSVRSGTKTDTQYF
>TRBJ1-5|14|TRBV30
CAWSVQQGSQPQHF
>TRBJ2-3|14|TRBV27
CASSLGHNSDTQYF
>TRBJ2-3|19|TRBV18
CASSPPRGRGRTSTDTQYF
>TRBJ2-2|19|TRBV7-7
CASSPIPLDRGRNTGELFF
>TRBJ2-7|14|TRBV30
CAWREPGLAGEQYF
>TRBJ1-5|14|TRBV6-5
CASSSGVSNQPQHF
>TRBJ2-3|15|TRBV18
CASSPPAIRADTQYF
>TRBJ2-3|16|TRBV21-1
CASSPRDRPFTDTQYF
>TRBJ2-2|13|TRBV15
CATSRALGGELFF
>TRBJ1-2|12|TRBV11-3
CASSLSGYGYTF
>TRBJ2-1|17|TRBV2
CASSKRRQGRSYNEQFF
>TRBJ1-1|13|TRBV29-1
CSVNEQMNTEAFF
>TRBJ2-3|15|TRBV10-3
CAIRGSGGSTDTQYF
>TRBJ1-3|17|TRBV14
CASSQNRQGYSGNTIYF
>TRBJ2-2|16|TRBV15
CATSRGGQGVGGELFF
>TRBJ1-5|13|TRBV30
CAWSTSRNQPQHF
>TRBJ2-2|16|TRBV27
CASRGLAGPPTGELFF
>TRBJ2-1|13|TRBV5-6
CASSLEGGNEQFF
>TRBJ2-1|15|TRBV10-3
CAISQNRVTYNEQFF